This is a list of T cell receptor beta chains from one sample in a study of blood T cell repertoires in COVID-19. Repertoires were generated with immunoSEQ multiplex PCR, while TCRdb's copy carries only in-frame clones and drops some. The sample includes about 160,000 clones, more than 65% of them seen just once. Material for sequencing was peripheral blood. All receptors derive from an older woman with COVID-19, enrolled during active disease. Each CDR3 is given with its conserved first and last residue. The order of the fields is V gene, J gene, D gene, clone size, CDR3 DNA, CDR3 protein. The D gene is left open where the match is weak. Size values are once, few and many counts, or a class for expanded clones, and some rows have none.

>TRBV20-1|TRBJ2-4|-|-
TGCAGTGCCTTAGCCAAAAACATTCAGTACTTC
CSALAKNIQYF
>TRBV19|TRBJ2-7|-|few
TGTGCCAGTAAAGCCCAGGGGTCCTCCTACGAGCAGTACTTC
CASKAQGSSYEQYF
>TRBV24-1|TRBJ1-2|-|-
TGTGCCACCAGTGATTTGGGCAGGGTGGCCTATGGCTACACCTTC
CATSDLGRVAYGYTF
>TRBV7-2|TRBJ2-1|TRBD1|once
TGTGCCAGCAGCCGGGACAGGGGGCTACACAATGAGCAGTTCTTC
CASSRDRGLHNEQFF
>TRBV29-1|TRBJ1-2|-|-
TGCAGCGTTGAAGACAGGGCGAAAGGCTATGGCTACACCTTC
CSVEDRAKGYGYTF
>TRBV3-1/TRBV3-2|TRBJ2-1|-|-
TGTGCCAGCAGCCAAGGACGGGTCTCCTACAATGAGCAGTTCTTC
CASSQGRVSYNEQFF
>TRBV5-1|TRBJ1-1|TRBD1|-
TGCGCCAGCAGGGGATACAGGGGGCTGGACACTGAAGCTTTCTTT
CASRGYRGLDTEAFF
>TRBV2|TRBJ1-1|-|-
TGTGCCAGCAGTGAAGGCCAGGTTGAAGCTTTCTTT
CASSEGQVEAFF
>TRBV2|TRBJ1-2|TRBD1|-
TGTGCCAGCGGATTTAGGGGGCTGGGCTATGGCTACACCTTC
CASGFRGLGYGYTF
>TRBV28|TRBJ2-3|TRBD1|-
TGTGCCAGCAGAACCCACGGGACAGAACTCACAGATACGCAGTATTTT
CASRTHGTELTDTQYF
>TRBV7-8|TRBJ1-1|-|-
TGTGCCAGCGGAGGGACGGGGAACACTGAAGCTTTCTTT
CASGGTGNTEAFF
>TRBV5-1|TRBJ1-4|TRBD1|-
TGCGCCAGCCGGACCGGGACAGGGAATGAAAAACTGTTTTTT
CASRTGTGNEKLFF
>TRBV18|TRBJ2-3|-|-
TGTGCCAGCTCACCACAGGGGTTTGGAACAGATACGCAGTATTTT
CASSPQGFGTDTQYF
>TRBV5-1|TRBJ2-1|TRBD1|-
TGCGCCAGCAGCTTAAGGACAGGGGGCCACTTTAGCTCCTACAATGAGCAGTTCTTC
CASSLRTGGHFSSYNEQFF
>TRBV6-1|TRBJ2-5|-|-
TGTGCCAGCAGTGAAGGCCCACAGCGGGTGGAGACCCAGTACTTC
CASSEGPQRVETQYF
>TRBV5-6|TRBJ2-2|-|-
TGTGCCAGCAGCTCCCCAACCGGGGAGCTGTTTTTT
CASSSPTGELFF
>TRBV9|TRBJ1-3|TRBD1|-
TGTGCCAGCAGCGTAGGGCCCAGGGGGGCGGAGGACACCATATATTTT
CASSVGPRGAEDTIYF
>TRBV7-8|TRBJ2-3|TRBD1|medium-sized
TGTGCCAGCAGCTTTAACAGCAGGGGGCTGTCGACCAAAGATACGCAGTATTTT
CASSFNSRGLSTKDTQYF
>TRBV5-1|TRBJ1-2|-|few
TGCGCCAGCAGCTTGGCAGATAACTATGGCTACACCTTC
CASSLADNYGYTF
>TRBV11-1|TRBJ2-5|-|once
TGTGCCAGCAGCTTAGCCGGGTCTCTTTTGGACTTTGGGACCCAGTACTTC
CASSLAGSLLDFGTQYF
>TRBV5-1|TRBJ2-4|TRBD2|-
TGCGCCAGCAGCTTGGCTAGCGGGGCAGCCAAAAACATTCAGTACTTC
CASSLASGAAKNIQYF
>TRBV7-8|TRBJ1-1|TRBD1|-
TGTGCCAGCAGCCCGGGACAGGGCGCCACTGAAGCTTTCTTT
CASSPGQGATEAFF
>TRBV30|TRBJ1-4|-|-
TGTGCCTGGAGCGGTCAACAGTTTAATGAAAAACTGTTTTTT
CAWSGQQFNEKLFF
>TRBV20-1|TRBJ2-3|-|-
TGCAGTGCTAGTGCTGGGTTGCGGGGTAGCACAGATACGCAGTATTTT
CSASAGLRGSTDTQYF
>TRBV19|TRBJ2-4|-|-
TGTGCCAGTATGTCGGGAGCAAAAAACATTCAGTACTTC
CASMSGAKNIQYF
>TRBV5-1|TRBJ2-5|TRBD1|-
TGCGCCAGCAGCTCGCCGGGACAGGGTTTTGAGACCCAGTACTTC
CASSSPGQGFETQYF
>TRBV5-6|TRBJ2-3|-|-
TGTGCCAGCAGTCGACAGGGCACAGATACGCAGTATTTT
CASSRQGTDTQYF
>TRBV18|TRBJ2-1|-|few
TGTGCCAGCTGGGAGAACCTCGGCTCCTACAATGAGCAGTTCTTC
CASWENLGSYNEQFF
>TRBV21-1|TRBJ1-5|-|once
TGTGCCAGCAGCAAAGCTGGGGGACAGCCTCGCTGTGGCAATCAGCCCCAGCATTTT
CASSKAGGQPRCGNQPQHF
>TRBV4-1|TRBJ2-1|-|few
TGCGCCAGCCGCGCAGTTGGGGCTCGGTATGAGCAGTTCTTC
CASRAVGARYEQFF
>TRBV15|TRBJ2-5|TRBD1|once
TGTGCCACCAGCAAAACCGGGACAGGGGGCTTGCAGACCCAGTACTTC
CATSKTGTGGLQTQYF
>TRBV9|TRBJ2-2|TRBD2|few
TGTGCCAGCAGCGCTAGCGGGGGGGCTCGCGGGGAGCTGTTTTTT
CASSASGGARGELFF